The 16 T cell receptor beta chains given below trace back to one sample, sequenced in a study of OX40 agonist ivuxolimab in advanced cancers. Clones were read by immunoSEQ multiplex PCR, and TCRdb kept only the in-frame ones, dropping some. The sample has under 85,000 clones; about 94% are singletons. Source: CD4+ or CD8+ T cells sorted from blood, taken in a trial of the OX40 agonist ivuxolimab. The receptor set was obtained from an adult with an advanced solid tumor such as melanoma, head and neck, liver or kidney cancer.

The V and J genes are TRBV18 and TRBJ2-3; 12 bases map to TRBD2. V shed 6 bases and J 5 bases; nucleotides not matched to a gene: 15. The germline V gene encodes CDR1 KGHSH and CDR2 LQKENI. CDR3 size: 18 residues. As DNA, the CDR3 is TGTGCCAGCTCGCCAGGACTAGCGGGAAAAACCTTAGGAGATACGCAGTATTTT. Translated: CASSPGLAGKTLGDTQYF.

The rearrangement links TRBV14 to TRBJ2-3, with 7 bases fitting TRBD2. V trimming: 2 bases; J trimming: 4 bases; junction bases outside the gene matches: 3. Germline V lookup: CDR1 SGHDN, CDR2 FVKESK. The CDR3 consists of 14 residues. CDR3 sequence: CASSQWEGPDTQYF. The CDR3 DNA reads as TGTGCCAGCAGCCAATGGGAGGGCCCAGATACGCAGTATTTT.

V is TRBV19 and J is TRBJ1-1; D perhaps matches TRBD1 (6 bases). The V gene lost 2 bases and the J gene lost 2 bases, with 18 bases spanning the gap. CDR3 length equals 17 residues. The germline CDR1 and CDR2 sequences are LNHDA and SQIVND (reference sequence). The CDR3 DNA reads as TGTGCCAGTAGTATATACAGGGTGAGCGATGTAAACACTGAAGCTTTCTTT. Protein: CASSIYRVSDVNTEAFF.

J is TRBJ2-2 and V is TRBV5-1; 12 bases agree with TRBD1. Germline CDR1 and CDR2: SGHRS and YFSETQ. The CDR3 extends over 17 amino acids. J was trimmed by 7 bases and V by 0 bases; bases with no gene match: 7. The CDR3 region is CASSLASGQGAVGELFF. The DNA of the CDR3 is TGCGCCAGCAGCTTGGCGTCGGGACAGGGGGCTGTCGGGGAGCTGTTTTTT.

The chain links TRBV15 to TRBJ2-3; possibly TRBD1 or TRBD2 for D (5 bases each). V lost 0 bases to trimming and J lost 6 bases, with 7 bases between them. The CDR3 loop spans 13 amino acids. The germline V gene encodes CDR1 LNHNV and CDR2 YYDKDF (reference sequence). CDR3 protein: CATSRDEGDTQYF. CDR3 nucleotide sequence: TGTGCCACCAGCAGAGATGAGGGGGATACGCAGTATTTT.

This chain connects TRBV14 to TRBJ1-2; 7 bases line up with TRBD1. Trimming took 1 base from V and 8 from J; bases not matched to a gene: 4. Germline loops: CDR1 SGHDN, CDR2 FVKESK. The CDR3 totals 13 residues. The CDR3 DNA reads TGTGCCAGCAGCCAAGGCAGGGGGTTCGGCTACACCTTC. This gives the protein CASSQGRGFGYTF.

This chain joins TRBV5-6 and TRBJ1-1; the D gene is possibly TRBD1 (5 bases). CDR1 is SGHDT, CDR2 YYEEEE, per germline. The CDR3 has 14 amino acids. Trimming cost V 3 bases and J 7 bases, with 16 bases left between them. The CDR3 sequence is CASSSLYDRFEAFF. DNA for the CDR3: TGTGCCAGCAGCTCTTTGTACGACAGATTTGAAGCTTTCTTT.

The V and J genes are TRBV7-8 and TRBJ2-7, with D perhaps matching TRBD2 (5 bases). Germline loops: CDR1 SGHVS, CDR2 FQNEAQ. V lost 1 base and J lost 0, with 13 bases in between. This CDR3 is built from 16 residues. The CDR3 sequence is CASSLEAGASSYEQYF. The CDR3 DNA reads TGTGCCAGCAGCTTAGAGGCGGGCGCGAGCTCCTACGAGCAGTACTTC.

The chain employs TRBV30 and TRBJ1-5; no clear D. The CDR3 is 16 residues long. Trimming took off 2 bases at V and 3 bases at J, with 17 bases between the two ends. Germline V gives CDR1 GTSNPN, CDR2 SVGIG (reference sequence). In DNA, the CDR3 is TGTGCCTGGAGTCCCTTCCATGGGCGGGACAATCAGCCCCAGCATTTT. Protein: CAWSPFHGRDNQPQHF.

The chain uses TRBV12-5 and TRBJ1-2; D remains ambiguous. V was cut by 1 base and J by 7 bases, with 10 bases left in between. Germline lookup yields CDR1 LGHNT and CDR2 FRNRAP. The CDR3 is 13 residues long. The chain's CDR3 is CASGLAKEGGYTF. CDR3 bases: TGTGCTAGTGGTTTGGCGAAGGAAGGTGGCTACACCTTC.

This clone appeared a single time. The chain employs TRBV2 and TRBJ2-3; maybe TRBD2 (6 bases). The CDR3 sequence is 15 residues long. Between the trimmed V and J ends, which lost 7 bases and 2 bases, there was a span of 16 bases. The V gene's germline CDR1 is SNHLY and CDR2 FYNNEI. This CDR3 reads CASTKGGYDTDTQYF. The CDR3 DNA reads TGTGCCAGCACTAAGGGAGGCTACGACACAGATACGCAGTATTTT.

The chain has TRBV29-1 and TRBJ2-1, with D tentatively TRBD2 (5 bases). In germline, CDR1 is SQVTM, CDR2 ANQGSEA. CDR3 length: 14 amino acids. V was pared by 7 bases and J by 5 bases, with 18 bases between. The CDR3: CSAGLPDLNNEQFF. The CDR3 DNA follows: TGCAGCGCCGGACTGCCGGACCTAAACAATGAGCAGTTCTTC.

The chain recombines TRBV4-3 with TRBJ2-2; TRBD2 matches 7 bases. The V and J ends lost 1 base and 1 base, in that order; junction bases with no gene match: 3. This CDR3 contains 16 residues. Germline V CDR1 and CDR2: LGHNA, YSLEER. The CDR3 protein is CASSQGLAENTGELFF. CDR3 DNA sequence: TGCGCCAGCAGCCAAGGGCTAGCGGAGAACACCGGGGAGCTGTTTTTT.

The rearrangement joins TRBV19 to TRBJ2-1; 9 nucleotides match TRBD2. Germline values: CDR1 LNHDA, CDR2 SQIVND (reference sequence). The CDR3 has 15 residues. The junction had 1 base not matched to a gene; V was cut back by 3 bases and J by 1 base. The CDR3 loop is CASSISGGSYNEQFF. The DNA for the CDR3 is TGTGCCAGTAGTATTAGCGGGGGATCCTACAATGAGCAGTTCTTC.

The CDR3 reads CASSERTGLNTEAFF. CDR3 nucleotide sequence: TGTGCCAGCAGTGAAAGGACGGGGCTGAACACTGAAGCTTTCTTT. The chain couples TRBV2 to TRBJ1-1; D possibly corresponds to TRBD1 (5 bases). CDR3 length: 15 residues. CDR1 is SNHLY and CDR2 is FYNNEI in the germline V gene. V lost 2 bases, J lost 0 bases, and 10 bases lay in between.

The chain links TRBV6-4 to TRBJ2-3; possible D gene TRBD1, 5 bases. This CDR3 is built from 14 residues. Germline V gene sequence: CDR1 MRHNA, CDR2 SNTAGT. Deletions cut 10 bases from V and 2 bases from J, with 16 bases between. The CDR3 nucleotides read TGTGCCATCATTCCGAAGGGGCTCACAGATACGCAGTATTTT. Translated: CAIIPKGLTDTQYF.